Presented here are 32 T cell receptor beta chains from one specimen sequenced in a study of T cell responses to AZD1222 COVID-19 vaccine. Some clones are missing from TCRdb's copy, which holds only in-frame ones; the method was immunoSEQ multiplex PCR. The profile covers about 64,000 clones, with 75% to 95% appearing a single time and 6.3% taken by the ten largest. Sequenced here: peripheral blood, sampled 28 days after the second dose of the MenACWY control vaccine. These receptors originate from an adult who received the MenACWY meningococcal vaccine as a control.

This rearrangement joins TRBV21-1 to TRBJ2-2. TRBV21-1 is noted as a pseudogene. This CDR3 region has 19 residues. CDR3 sequence reads: CASSKAGNQIHANTGELFF. The CDR3 nucleotides read TGTGCCAGCAGCAAAGCTGGTAACCAAATCCACGCGAACACCGGGGAGCTGTTTTTT.

The gene calls are TRBV18 and TRBJ1-1; maybe TRBD1 (5 bases). CDR1 is KGHSH, CDR2 LQKENI, per germline. Trimming removed 0 bases at V and 5 bases at J, with 13 bases between. The CDR3 totals 15 residues. The DNA for the CDR3 is TGTGCCAGCTCACCACCGCAGGGTGGGGGTACTGAAGCTTTCTTT. Encoded protein: CASSPPQGGGTEAFF.

This clone was seen more than once but under ten times. The genes are TRBV2 and TRBJ2-5; weak D call: TRBD2 (6 bases). The CDR3 spans 14 residues. CDR1 and CDR2 (germline): SNHLY, FYNNEI. Trimming took off 6 bases at V and 1 base at J, with 12 bases between the two ends. CDR3 in amino acids: CASSPDYLQETQYF. CDR3 nucleotide sequence: TGTGCCAGCAGCCCGGACTACCTCCAAGAGACCCAGTACTTC.

The CDR3 nucleotides read TGTGCCAGCATCGACGGGGGGCTGTATGGCTACACCTTC. It specifies CASIDGGLYGYTF. The V and J genes are TRBV2 and TRBJ1-2, with D maybe TRBD1 (6 bases). The CDR3 contains 13 residues. CDR1 and CDR2 from the germline V gene are SNHLY and FYNNEI. The germline V and J ends were trimmed by 7 bases and 5 bases, with 14 bases remaining between them.

The chain couples TRBV6-5 to TRBJ2-2; 9 positions agree with TRBD1. The CDR3 consists of 14 residues. Per germline, CDR1 MNHEY and CDR2 SVGAGI. Trimming cost V 6 bases and J 1 base; bases outside gene matches: 0. The CDR3 spells CASRGQGNTGELFF. In DNA, the CDR3 is TGTGCCAGCAGGGGACAGGGGAACACCGGGGAGCTGTTTTTT.

The gene calls are TRBV5-4 and TRBJ2-3; TRBD1 might be the D (5 bases). Trimming cost V 7 bases and J 2 bases, with 8 bases left between them. Germline V gene lookup returns CDR1 SGHNT and CDR2 YYREEE (reference sequence). The CDR3 spans 12 residues. In DNA form, the CDR3 reads TGTGCCAGCGCCAGGGCCACAGATACGCAGTATTTT. Amino acids: CASARATDTQYF.

The count of this clone is one. The chain has TRBV27 and TRBJ1-6; tentative D call: TRBD1 (6 bases). The CDR3 runs 15 residues. Deletions cut 8 bases from V and 4 bases from J, with 15 bases between. The V gene's germline CDR1 is MNHEY and CDR2 SMNVEV (reference sequence). CDR3 in amino acids: CASRRGAIYNSPLHF. The CDR3 coding sequence is TGTGCCAGCCGCCGGGGGGCGATTTATAATTCACCCCTCCACTTT.

V and J are TRBV5-4 and TRBJ2-2; D call uncertain. V lost 0 bases, J lost 8 bases, and 8 bases lay in between. Looked up from germline, CDR1 is SGHNT and CDR2 is YYREEE (reference sequence). This CDR3 region has 13 residues. The CDR3 region has the DNA TGTGCCAGCAGCTTGGAGGTCCAAGGGGAGCTGTTTTTT. This translates into CASSLEVQGELFF.

V and J are TRBV6-5 and TRBJ1-2; tentative D call: TRBD1 (5 bases). V shed 6 bases and J shed 8 bases, with 10 bases lying between them. In germline, CDR1 is MNHEY, CDR2 SVGAGI. CDR3 length: 11 residues. The CDR3 region has the DNA TGTGCCAGCAGGCAGGGTCAGGGCTACACCTTC. Protein product: CASRQGQGYTF.

The chain employs TRBV27 and TRBJ1-1; D perhaps matches TRBD1 (5 bases). CDR1 MNHEY and CDR2 SMNVEV come from the germline V gene (reference sequence). The CDR3 is 14 amino acids. The V gene lost 3 bases and the J gene lost 5 bases, with 13 bases spanning the gap. The CDR3 coding sequence is TGTGCCAGCAGTTTCAGGTACGGGGGTACTGAAGCTTTCTTT. It translates to CASSFRYGGTEAFF.

The chain carries TRBV6-5 and TRBJ2-7, with a tentative D call TRBD2 (7 bases). The CDR3 is 14 amino acids. Germline V gives CDR1 MNHEY, CDR2 SVGAGI. V lost 10 bases, J lost 1 base, and 17 bases lay in between. CDR3 coding DNA: TGTGCCACCGGGGGGCGAGGGGTATCCTACGAGCAGTACTTC. It encodes CATGGRGVSYEQYF.

The V call is TRBV7-3, the J call TRBJ2-2; D gene unclear. CDR1 and CDR2 (germline): SGHTA, FQGTGA. Trimming pared 0 bases from V and 6 bases from J, leaving 5 bases between. The CDR3 totals 13 residues. CDR3 protein: CASSLTGSGELFF. The DNA for the CDR3 is TGTGCCAGCAGCTTAACTGGGTCCGGGGAGCTGTTTTTT.

The chain is built from TRBV5-1 and TRBJ1-1, with TRBD1 matching over 8 bases. Trimming at V came to 6 bases and at J to 10 bases, leaving 11 bases not matched to a gene. CDR1 is SGHRS, CDR2 YFSETQ, per germline. CDR3 length equals 13 residues. CDR3 coding DNA: TGCGCCAGCACACCTCAGGGGGCGACGGGAGCTTTCTTT. Amino acid sequence: CASTPQGATGAFF.

This clone was seen once. Other DNA sequences in the sample encode the same CDR3. J is TRBJ1-4 and V is TRBV2, with unresolved D. Deletions cut 3 bases from V and 0 bases from J, with 5 bases between. The CDR3 runs to 14 residues. Germline V gives CDR1 SNHLY, CDR2 FYNNEI. CDR3 bases: TGTGCCAGCAGTGACTCCGCAACTAATGAAAAACTGTTTTTT. Protein product: CASSDSATNEKLFF.

The J gene is TRBJ2-7, the V gene TRBV7-8; 7 bases agree with TRBD2. Germline-derived CDR1 and CDR2 are SGHVS and FQNEAQ. Losses at the gene ends were 2 bases for V and 6 bases for J; bases not matched to a gene: 10. The CDR3 spans 15 residues. The CDR3 nucleotides read TGTGCCAGCAGCTTACGTCAGGCTAGCGGAGCCGAGCAGTACTTC. Its protein is CASSLRQASGAEQYF. Full variable domain (missing parts from reference TRBV7-8 and TRBJ2-7): GAGVSQSPRYKVAKRGQDVALRCDPISGHVSLFWYQQALGQGPEFLTYFQNEAQLDKSGLPSDRFFAERPEGSVSTLKIQRTQQEDSAVYLCASSLRQASGAEQYFGPGTRLTVT.

V and J are TRBV13 and TRBJ2-1; 10 positions agree with TRBD2. CDR3 length equals 15 residues. CDR1 and CDR2 from the germline V gene are PRHDT and FYEKMQ (reference sequence). V dropped 5 bases and J dropped 8; count of bases not matched to a gene: 9. CDR3 nucleotide sequence: TGTGCCAGCAGCCCCGGGACTAGCGTATCGGATGAGCAGTTCTTC. Its translation: CASSPGTSVSDEQFF.

This chain links TRBV19 with TRBJ2-2; 9 bases fit TRBD2. The ends lost 7 bases at V and 4 bases at J; junction bases unmatched: 13. The CDR3 spans 17 residues. Germline V gene data show CDR1 as LNHDA and CDR2 as SQIVND (reference sequence). Here the CDR3 reads CASMDLLAGWGTGELFF. CDR3 coding DNA: TGTGCCAGTATGGACCTCCTAGCGGGATGGGGCACCGGGGAGCTGTTTTTT.

V is TRBV2 and J is TRBJ2-2, with TRBD1 matching over 8 bases. Germline-derived CDR1 and CDR2 are SNHLY and FYNNEI. V gave up 4 bases and J gave up 4 bases; unmatched junction bases: 5. This CDR3 region has 15 residues. The CDR3 DNA sequence: TGTGCCAGCAGTGGGGGCAGGGGGCCCACCGGGGAGCTGTTTTTT. Its protein is CASSGGRGPTGELFF.

The chain combines TRBV5-1 with TRBJ1-5; D gene ambiguous. This CDR3 region has 15 residues. Germline V gene lookup returns CDR1 SGHRS and CDR2 YFSETQ. V gave up 1 base and J gave up 1 base, with 9 bases separating them. The CDR3 DNA reads as TGCGCCAGCAGCTTGTCAACTGGGAGCAATCAGCCCCAGCATTTT. Amino acids: CASSLSTGSNQPQHF. The variable domain in full, with the rest retrieved from reference TRBV5-1 and TRBJ1-5, is KAGVTQTPRYLIKTRGQQVTLSCSPISGHRSVSWYQQTPGQGLQFLFEYFSETQRNKGNFPGRFSGRQFSNSRSEMNVSTLELGDSALYLCASSLSTGSNQPQHFGDGTRLSIL.

This clone has a single count. The chain combines TRBV3-1 (or the pseudogene TRBV3-2) with TRBJ2-7, with D perhaps TRBD2 (6 bases). Germline CDR1 LGHDT, CDR2 YNNKEL (reference sequence). The CDR3 length is 13 residues. V lost 4 bases and J lost 2, with 9 bases in between. CDR3 in amino acids: CASSLGLAYEQYF. For the CDR3, the DNA is TGTGCCAGCAGCCTGGGACTCGCCTACGAGCAGTACTTC.

Here the CDR3 reads CASSLGERGGEQFF. The CDR3 bases are TGTGCCAGCAGTTTAGGCGAGAGAGGGGGCGAGCAGTTCTTC. The rearrangement uses TRBV7-3 and TRBJ2-1; TRBD1 matches 7 bases. V shed 6 bases and J 10 bases; nucleotides not matched to a gene: 12. CDR3 length: 14 amino acids. Germline-derived CDR1 and CDR2 are SGHTA and FQGTGA.

CDR3 sequence (DNA): TGCGCCAGCAGCAAGGGGATAACGCAGTATTTT. Its translation: CASSKGITQYF. The chain recombines TRBV4-3 with TRBJ2-3; TRBD1 is a possible D gene (5 bases). The germline gives CDR1 LGHNA, CDR2 YSLEER. CDR3 size: 11 residues. V dropped 5 bases and J dropped 9 bases, with 9 bases sitting between them.

This chain links TRBV27 with TRBJ1-1, with D unresolved. V gave up 6 bases and J gave up 4 bases, with 15 bases separating them. Looked up from germline, CDR1 is MNHEY and CDR2 is SMNVEV (reference sequence). This CDR3 is 14 amino acids long. This chain's CDR3 is CASRPRAVLTEAFF. The CDR3, as DNA: TGTGCCAGCAGACCCCGTGCCGTGCTCACTGAAGCTTTCTTT.

V and J are TRBV7-9 and TRBJ1-5, with unresolved D. Trimming removed 1 base at V and 6 bases at J, with 4 bases between. This CDR3 has 12 residues. Per the germline V gene, CDR1 is SEHNR and CDR2 is FQNEAQ (reference sequence). The CDR3 region has the DNA TGTGCCAGCAGCTTAGGCTCTCAGCCCCAGCATTTT. As protein: CASSLGSQPQHF.

V gene TRBV29-1 combines with J gene TRBJ2-5; D not certain. Trimming stripped 7 bases from V and 5 bases from J, with 14 bases between. The CDR3 sequence is 12 residues long. Germline V lookup: CDR1 SQVTM, CDR2 ANQGSEA. CDR3 bases: TGCAGCGCTCCGTGGCGCGACGAGACCCAGTACTTC. Its protein is CSAPWRDETQYF.

The chain carries TRBV3-1 (or the pseudogene TRBV3-2) and TRBJ2-3; the match to TRBD2 covers 7 bases. CDR1 is LGHDT, CDR2 YNNKEL, per germline (reference sequence). V shed 0 bases, J shed 4 bases, and the junction held 7 bases outside the gene matches. The CDR3 consists of 16 residues. The CDR3 DNA follows: TGTGCCAGCAGCCAAGAACTCGCGGGAGTGGCAGATACGCAGTATTTT. Residues: CASSQELAGVADTQYF.

The V call is TRBV18, the J call TRBJ2-7, with D perhaps assigned TRBD1 or TRBD2 (5 bases each). This CDR3 comprises 15 residues. V shed 0 bases and J shed 7 bases, with 16 bases lying between them. Germline V lookup: CDR1 KGHSH, CDR2 LQKENI. Here the CDR3 DNA reads TGTGCCAGCTCACCACCCCCCGGGACCATACCAGAGCAGTACTTC. Translation: CASSPPPGTIPEQYF.

The chain links TRBV5-1 to TRBJ1-1; tentative D call: TRBD1 (5 bases). Trimming removed 5 bases from V and 0 bases from J, with 11 bases in between. The CDR3 consists of 14 residues. Looked up from germline, CDR1 is SGHRS and CDR2 is YFSETQ. The CDR3 sequence is CASSIWGLNTEAFF. CDR3 DNA: TGCGCCAGCAGTATCTGGGGCTTGAACACTGAAGCTTTCTTT.

This chain links TRBV28 with TRBJ1-5; perhaps TRBD1 as D (6 bases). The CDR3 loop spans 15 amino acids. V dropped 9 bases and J dropped 0 bases, with 15 bases sitting between them. CDR1 is MDHEN and CDR2 is SYDVKM in the germline V gene. The CDR3 sequence: CASQPQGYSNQPQHF. CDR3 sequence (DNA): TGTGCCAGTCAGCCCCAGGGGTATAGCAATCAGCCCCAGCATTTT.

A single count supports this clone. The gene calls are TRBV29-1 and TRBJ1-2; 10 nucleotides agree with TRBD1. CDR1 is SQVTM and CDR2 is ANQGSEA in the germline V gene. CDR3 length: 15 amino acids. J was trimmed by 10 bases and V by 2 bases; bases with no gene match: 13. The CDR3 protein is CSVESEVWDRGDYTF. The CDR3 nucleotides read TGCAGCGTTGAATCCGAAGTTTGGGACAGGGGCGACTACACCTTC. Looking up the rest from reference TRBV29-1 and TRBJ1-2 gives the full variable domain: SAVISQKPSRDICQRGTSLTIQCQVDSQVTMMFWYRQQPGQSLTLIATANQGSEATYESGFVIDKFPISRPNLTFSTLTVSNMSPEDSSIYLCSVESEVWDRGDYTFGSGTRLTVV.

This chain links TRBV5-5 with TRBJ2-2; D may correspond to TRBD1 or TRBD2 (6 bases each). CDR3 size: 13 residues. V shed 6 bases and J shed 5 bases, with 11 bases lying between them. Germline CDR1 SGHKS, CDR2 YYEKEE (reference sequence). The CDR3 coding sequence is TGTGCCAGCACCTTAGGGGGGACCGGGGAGCTGTTTTTT. Protein: CASTLGGTGELFF.

The gene calls are TRBV27 and TRBJ1-5, with a tentative D call TRBD1 (6 bases). In germline, CDR1 is MNHEY, CDR2 SMNVEV (reference sequence). The CDR3 sequence is 12 residues long. As DNA, the CDR3 is TGTGGCAGTGGGGACATCGGTCAGCCCCAGCATTTT. Translation: CGSGDIGQPQHF.